This is a list of T cell receptor beta chains from one sample in a study of blood T cell repertoires in COVID-19. Clones were sequenced by immunoSEQ multiplex PCR, and TCRdb holds only the in-frame ones, with some missing. The sample contains about 160,000 clones, around 82% of which appear only once. Specimen: PBMCs or T cells enriched from blood (not recorded which). Receptor source: a woman between 50 and 59 years old in a cohort exposed to, infected with or recovered from COVID-19 (not recorded which). Each CDR3 is given with its conserved first and last residue. A D gene is named only where the DNA matches it firmly. Clone size is given for some rows only: seen once, a few or many times, or a class if the clone is expanded.

clone_size d_call j_call v_call cdr3_aa cdr3_nt
NA TRBD1 TRBJ2-7 TRBV30 CAWSAMTGLRLF TGTGCCTGGAGTGCCATGACAGGGCTTCGATTATTC
NA TRBD2 TRBJ2-3 TRBV27 CASSNSGEADTQYF TGTGCCAGCAGTAACAGCGGGGAAGCAGATACGCAGTATTTT
NA NA TRBJ2-1 TRBV4-3 CASSQGGLAVSYNEQFF TGCGCCAGCAGCCAAGGGGGGCTAGCGGTCTCCTACAATGAGCAGTTCTTC
NA NA TRBJ1-5 TRBV19 CASNPQGISQPQHF TGTGCCAGTAATCCCCAGGGAATAAGTCAGCCCCAGCATTTT
once NA TRBJ2-1 TRBV9 CASSGTGLSYNEQFF TGTGCCAGCAGCGGTACAGGGCTATCCTACAATGAGCAGTTCTTC
NA NA TRBJ2-7 TRBV20-1 CSASISGRRQGFVEQYF TGCAGTGCTAGTATATCAGGAAGGCGCCAGGGGTTCGTCGAGCAGTACTTC
few TRBD1 TRBJ1-5 TRBV2 CASSPDRGFQPQHF TGTGCCAGCAGTCCCGACAGGGGTTTTCAGCCCCAGCATTTT
few NA TRBJ1-2 TRBV7-2 CASSLGGPTDTF TGTGCCAGCAGCCTCGGGGGTCCGACGGACACCTTC
NA TRBD1 TRBJ1-5 TRBV6-5 CASSRQGGNQPQHF TGTGCCAGCAGTAGACAGGGTGGCAATCAGCCCCAGCATTTT
NA TRBD1 TRBJ1-4 TRBV28 CASITPGQRNEKLFF TGTGCCAGCATTACACCGGGACAGAGAAATGAAAAACTGTTTTTT
few NA TRBJ2-1 TRBV4-1 CASSYWSSGEQFF TGCGCCAGCAGCTACTGGAGCTCCGGTGAGCAGTTCTTC
NA TRBD2 TRBJ2-1 TRBV4-1 CASSQVAAGGLTYNEQFF TGCGCCAGCAGCCAAGTAGCCGCGGGAGGGTTGACCTACAATGAGCAGTTCTTC
few NA TRBJ1-2 TRBV19 CASSSDSTSYGYTF TGTGCCAGTAGTAGTGACAGCACCTCCTATGGCTACACCTTC
NA NA TRBJ2-2 TRBV2 CASKEIVGEDTGELFF TGTGCCAGCAAAGAGATCGTGGGAGAGGACACCGGGGAGCTGTTTTTT
NA TRBD1 TRBJ1-1 TRBV29-1 CSGQGAQPEAFF TGCAGCGGCCAGGGGGCGCAGCCCGAAGCTTTCTTT
NA NA TRBJ1-1 TRBV2 CASGAGPREAFF TGTGCCAGCGGAGCGGGCCCCCGTGAAGCTTTCTTT
NA TRBD2 TRBJ2-2 TRBV28 CASSETSGGAINNTGELFF TGTGCCAGCAGTGAAACTAGCGGGGGGGCTATTAATAACACCGGGGAGCTGTTTTTT
NA TRBD1 TRBJ2-2 TRBV11-3 CASSLGDRGSANTGELFF TGTGCCAGCAGCTTAGGGGACAGGGGGTCCGCGAACACCGGGGAGCTGTTTTTT
once TRBD1 TRBJ1-3 TRBV18 CASSKQGAGNTIYF TGTGCCAGCTCAAAACAGGGGGCTGGAAACACCATATATTTT
once TRBD2 TRBJ2-2 TRBV5-6 CASSSPAGANTGELFF TGTGCCAGCAGCTCCCCGGCGGGGGCGAACACCGGGGAGCTGTTTTTT
NA NA TRBJ1-4 TRBV24-1 CATSDGGLATNEKLFF TGTGCCACCAGTGACGGGGGGCTCGCAACTAATGAAAAACTGTTTTTT
NA NA TRBJ2-1 TRBV18 CASSPPENGGFF TGTGCCAGCTCACCACCGGAGAATGGCGGTTTCTTC
few TRBD2 TRBJ2-7 TRBV6-1 CASSEAPSGIYEQYF TGTGCCAGCAGTGAAGCGCCTAGCGGGATCTACGAGCAGTACTTC
few TRBD1 TRBJ2-1 TRBV19 CASSIQGQGAGGQFF TGTGCCAGTAGTATTCAGGGACAGGGGGCCGGAGGGCAGTTCTTC
NA TRBD2 TRBJ2-1 TRBV7-3 CASSLTFGTSGTSYNEQFF TGTGCCAGCAGCTTAACGTTTGGGACTAGCGGGACCTCCTACAATGAGCAGTTCTTC
NA TRBD2 TRBJ2-3 TRBV3-1/TRBV3-2 CASSQDGTSGGTSTDTQYF TGTGCCAGCAGCCAAGATGGGACTAGCGGGGGGACTAGCACAGATACGCAGTATTTT
NA TRBD2 TRBJ2-1 TRBV7-6 CASSLSELADHNEQFF TGTGCCAGCAGCTTATCTGAACTAGCGGACCACAATGAGCAGTTCTTC
once NA TRBJ2-7 TRBV14 CASSQGLLKQYF TGTGCCAGCAGCCAAGGACTCCTGAAGCAGTACTTC
NA TRBD2 TRBJ2-1 TRBV5-4 CASSSARTSGSSYNEQFF TGTGCCAGCAGCAGTGCACGGACTAGCGGAAGCTCCTACAATGAGCAGTTCTTC
NA TRBD2 TRBJ2-7 TRBV4-1 CASSHGGGGDEQYF TGCGCCAGCAGCCATGGGGGGGGAGGGGATGAGCAGTACTTC
NA TRBD1 TRBJ1-1 TRBV6-2/TRBV6-3 CASSYPANRQGFWITEAFF TGTGCCAGCAGTTACCCCGCGAACCGACAGGGGTTTTGGATCACTGAAGCTTTCTTT
once NA TRBJ2-3 TRBV30 CAWSQELPGTDTQYF TGTGCCTGGAGTCAAGAACTTCCGGGCACAGATACGCAGTATTTT
NA NA TRBJ1-4 TRBV9 CASSAGGSEKLFF TGTGCCAGCAGCGCCGGGGGATCCGAAAAACTGTTTTTT
NA NA TRBJ2-7 TRBV19 CASSPHLTVYEQYF TGTGCCAGTAGCCCACACTTGACAGTCTACGAGCAGTACTTC
NA NA TRBJ1-4 TRBV28 CASSPLMENEKLFF TGTGCCAGCAGTCCTCTCATGGAGAATGAAAAACTGTTTTTT
NA NA TRBJ1-6 TRBV11-2 CASSFRGAEDSPLHF TGTGCCAGCAGCTTCCGGGGGGCGGAGGATTCACCCCTCCACTTT
NA NA TRBJ1-3 TRBV5-6 CASSVYRVGNTIYF TGTGCCAGCAGCGTTTACAGGGTTGGAAACACCATATATTTT
NA NA TRBJ1-2 TRBV29-1 CSVGTPGNYGYTF TGCAGCGTGGGGACTCCCGGTAACTATGGCTACACCTTC
few TRBD1 TRBJ2-3 TRBV3-1/TRBV3-2 CASSHSPYRGTSTDTQYF TGTGCCAGCAGCCACTCGCCCTACAGGGGTACTAGCACAGATACGCAGTATTTT
once TRBD1 TRBJ1-1 TRBV4-2 CASSQDRSGGRTEAFF TGTGCCAGCAGCCAAGATCGGTCAGGGGGGAGAACTGAAGCTTTCTTT
NA TRBD1 TRBJ1-2 TRBV27 CASRPTTGYYGYTF TGTGCCAGCAGACCTACGACAGGGTACTATGGCTACACCTTC